Following are 17 T cell receptor beta chains from one sample sequenced in a study of T cell responses to AZD1222 COVID-19 vaccine. Clones were read by immunoSEQ multiplex PCR, and TCRdb kept only the in-frame ones, dropping some. Here the sample spans around 61,000 clones, over 75% being singletons. The sample consisted of peripheral blood, taken on day 0 of AZD1222 vaccination. Every receptor here comes from an adult in good health.

The chain combines TRBV27 with TRBJ1-5; 7 bases are shared with TRBD1. CDR1 and CDR2 (germline): MNHEY, SMNVEV (reference sequence). The CDR3 spans 14 residues. V lost 8 bases to trimming and J lost 7 bases; unmatched junction nucleotides: 11. The CDR3 region is CASSKGALGQPQHF. The DNA for the CDR3 is TGTGCCAGCTCAAAGGGGGCTCTTGGACAGCCCCAGCATTTT.

This clone was observed a handful of times. CDR3 sequence reads: CASSVRSNYEQYF. The CDR3 DNA follows: TGTGCCAGCAGCGTCAGATCTAATTACGAGCAGTACTTC. The J gene is TRBJ2-7, the V gene TRBV7-3; D uncertain. Deletions cut 5 bases from V and 4 bases from J, with 12 bases between. The CDR3 length is 13 residues. Germline values: CDR1 SGHTA, CDR2 FQGTGA. Looking up the rest from reference TRBV7-3 and TRBJ2-7 gives the full variable domain: GAGVSQTPSNKVTEKGKYVELRCDPISGHTALYWYRQSLGQGPEFLIYFQGTGAADDSGLPNDRFFAVRPEGSVSTLKIQRTERGDSAVYLCASSVRSNYEQYFGPGTRLTVT.

The V call is TRBV28, the J call TRBJ1-5; 8 bases match TRBD1. There are 15 residues in the CDR3. V trimming: 6 bases; J trimming: 3 bases; junction bases outside the gene matches: 7. Germline loops: CDR1 MDHEN, CDR2 SYDVKM. CDR3: CASSFDRGVNQPQHF. CDR3 nucleotides: TGTGCCAGCAGCTTCGACAGGGGCGTCAATCAGCCCCAGCATTTT.

The chain carries TRBV6-4 and TRBJ1-6; 7 bases agree with TRBD1. V trimming: 6 bases; J trimming: 9 bases; junction bases outside the gene matches: 5. The CDR3 runs 13 residues. Germline V lookup: CDR1 MRHNA, CDR2 SNTAGT. The CDR3: CASRTGLSSPLHF. As DNA, the CDR3 is TGTGCCAGCAGGACAGGGCTTAGTTCACCCCTCCACTTT.

The chain joins TRBV5-6 to TRBJ2-2; unclear D gene. The germline V gene encodes CDR1 SGHDT and CDR2 YYEEEE. The CDR3 has 12 amino acids. V shed 2 bases and J shed 6 bases, with 5 bases lying between them. Written as DNA, the CDR3 is TGTGCCAGCAGCTTCGGCCCCGGGGAGCTGTTTTTT. Translated, it gives CASSFGPGELFF.

V and J are TRBV21-1 and TRBJ1-4; TRBD1 is the table's D call, not checked against the DNA. TRBV21-1 is recorded as a pseudogene. The CDR3 runs 11 residues. This CDR3 reads CAGGLGGKLFF. The CDR3 nucleotides are TGTGCCGGAGGATTAGGGGGAAAACTGTTTTTT.

This clone was detected a few times. The CDR3 DNA sequence: TGTGCCAGCAGCTTGAAGACTAGCGGGGCTGAGCAGTTCTTC. This codes for CASSLKTSGAEQFF. The chain combines TRBV7-9 with TRBJ2-1, with 11 bases matching TRBD2. The length of the CDR3 is 14 residues. Germline V CDR1 and CDR2: SEHNR, FQNEAQ (reference sequence). V dropped 3 bases and J dropped 9; count of bases not matched to a gene: 4.

The rearrangement uses TRBV28 and TRBJ1-1; tentatively, D is TRBD1 (5 bases). Looked up from germline, CDR1 is MDHEN and CDR2 is SYDVKM. This CDR3 region has 11 residues. V lost 7 bases, J lost 11 bases, and 14 bases lay in between. CDR3 DNA: TGTGCCAGCACTTCCTTCAGGGAGGCTTTCTTT. Its protein is CASTSFREAFF.

The chain has TRBV28 and TRBJ1-1; 11 nucleotides line up with TRBD1. CDR3 length: 15 amino acids. Germline CDR1 and CDR2: MDHEN and SYDVKM. The ends lost 3 bases at V and 10 bases at J; junction bases unmatched: 10. The CDR3 DNA reads as TGTGCCAGCAGTTTCCTTGGACAGGGGGCGGGAGTAGCTTTCTTT. Protein sequence: CASSFLGQGAGVAFF.

This clone has a single count. The chain links TRBV5-6 to TRBJ2-5; 8 bases align to TRBD2. Trimming cost V 2 bases and J 3 bases; bases outside gene matches: 3. Germline V gene lookup returns CDR1 SGHDT and CDR2 YYEEEE. This CDR3 region has 14 residues. The CDR3 protein is CASSFAGGEETQYF. CDR3 coding DNA: TGTGCCAGCAGCTTCGCGGGGGGCGAAGAGACCCAGTACTTC.

This clone occurred once. The V gene is TRBV6-1, the J gene TRBJ1-1, with TRBD1 matching over 8 bases. The CDR3 is made up of 14 amino acids. Germline CDR1 MNHNS, CDR2 SASEGT. V was clipped by 3 bases and J by 4 bases; unmatched bases: 4. CDR3 nucleotide sequence: TGTGCCAGCAGTGACGGACAGGGTATCACTGAAGCTTTCTTT. Encoded protein: CASSDGQGITEAFF.

This chain joins TRBV6-5 and TRBJ2-7, with TRBD2 as a possible D gene (5 bases). V lost 7 bases and J 1 base, leaving 11 bases between the germline ends. Germline assignment: CDR1 MNHEY and CDR2 SVGAGI. The CDR3 extends over 13 amino acids. The CDR3 is CASNTAESYEQYF. The CDR3, as DNA: TGTGCCAGCAATACAGCGGAATCCTACGAGCAGTACTTC.

The rearrangement uses TRBV18 and TRBJ1-5, with D unresolved. Trimming stripped 5 bases from V and 2 bases from J, with 16 bases between. The CDR3 is 16 residues long. Looked up from germline, CDR1 is KGHSH and CDR2 is LQKENI. Here the CDR3 reads CASSARQGLGNQPQHF. The CDR3 DNA follows: TGTGCCAGCTCAGCTCGACAAGGGCTAGGCAATCAGCCCCAGCATTTT. The complete variable domain, with remaining parts taken from reference TRBV18 and TRBJ1-5, reads NAGVMQNPRHLVRRRGQEARLRCSPMKGHSHVYWYRQLPEEGLKFMVYLQKENIIDESGMPKERFSAEFPKEGPSILRIQQVVRGDSAAYFCASSARQGLGNQPQHFGDGTRLSIL.

The V call is TRBV16, the J call TRBJ2-3; 7 bases line up with TRBD2. CDR1 and CDR2 (germline): KGHSY, FQNENV. The CDR3 loop spans 15 amino acids. V shed 2 bases and J 3 bases; nucleotides not matched to a gene: 5. CDR3 residues: CASSQAGVRTDTQYF. CDR3 in DNA: TGTGCCAGCAGCCAAGCGGGAGTCCGTACAGATACGCAGTATTTT.

The chain joins TRBV5-1 to TRBJ2-3, with 9 bases identical to TRBD1. The CDR3 totals 15 residues. Losses at the gene ends were 0 bases for V and 6 bases for J; bases not matched to a gene: 5. Germline CDR1 and CDR2: SGHRS and YFSETQ. The CDR3 reads CASSLEGQGSDTQYF. The CDR3 nucleotides read TGCGCCAGCAGCTTGGAGGGACAGGGTTCGGATACGCAGTATTTT.

The chain recombines TRBV6-5 with TRBJ1-5, with D possibly being TRBD1 (6 bases). CDR1 and CDR2 from the germline V gene are MNHEY and SVGAGI. Trimming removed 8 bases at V and 0 bases at J, with 11 bases between. CDR3 length: 14 amino acids. The DNA of the CDR3 is TGTGCCAGCCGGGACACACTTAGCAATCAGCCCCAGCATTTT. Translated: CASRDTLSNQPQHF.

CDR3 residues: CASTNRDYNSPLHF. CDR3 DNA: TGTGCCAGCACCAACCGGGACTATAATTCACCCCTCCACTTT. This sequence joins TRBV27 and TRBJ1-6; D is ambiguous. Trimming took off 7 bases at V and 3 bases at J, with 10 bases between the two ends. CDR1 and CDR2 from the germline V gene are MNHEY and SMNVEV (reference sequence). The CDR3 sequence is 14 residues long.